In this sample, the clone carrying this TCR beta chain turned up a few times. The data derive from a study of blood T cell repertoires in COVID-19. Study-wide background: Nucleic acid was either cDNA or gDNA, and it came from T cells, B-cell-depleted T cells, or PBMCs.

Repertoires were generated with immunoSEQ multiplex PCR, while TCRdb's copy carries only in-frame clones and drops some. Among about 180,000 clones listed, 80% were seen once. The sequenced sample consisted of PBMCs or T cells enriched from blood (not recorded which). The TCR was taken from a man between 60 and 70 years old who had been exposed to COVID-19.

In DNA form, the CDR3 reads TGTGCCAGTAGTATGATAAGGACTTTGGATAGCAATCAGCCCCAGCATTTT. As protein: CASSMIRTLDSNQPQHF. The V call is TRBV19, the J call TRBJ1-5; D remains unclear. The CDR3 sequence is 17 residues long. With 3 bases removed from V and 0 bases from J, the gap between germline ends came to 15 bases. The germline V gene has CDR1 LNHDA and CDR2 SQIVND (reference sequence).